Below, 14 T cell receptor beta chains from the same sample are listed, as sequenced in a study of OX40 agonist ivuxolimab in advanced cancers. Assay used: immunoSEQ multiplex PCR; TCRdb lists only in-frame clones, some missing. The sample includes around 33,000 clones, roughly 80% of them seen just once. The sample consisted of CD4+ or CD8+ T cells sorted from blood, taken in a trial of the OX40 agonist ivuxolimab. The source of these receptors is an adult with an advanced solid tumor such as melanoma, head and neck, liver or kidney cancer.

The chain combines TRBV9 with TRBJ2-1; D is unclear. The germline V and J ends were trimmed by 0 bases and 10 bases, with 14 bases remaining between them. This CDR3 is 14 amino acids long. The germline V gene encodes CDR1 SGDLS and CDR2 YYNGEE. Here the CDR3 DNA reads TGTGCCAGCAGCGTAGTAGGATCCGATATCGAGCAGTTCTTC. This gives the protein CASSVVGSDIEQFF.

The chain combines TRBV25-1 with TRBJ2-1, with D perhaps matching TRBD2 (6 bases). The length of the CDR3 is 16 residues. Trimming cost V 3 bases and J 0 bases, with 12 bases left between them. CDR1 MGHDK and CDR2 SYGVNS come from the germline V gene. The CDR3 DNA is TGTGCCAGCAGTGAGAGGGGCGGGGTCTCCTACAATGAGCAGTTCTTC. It specifies CASSERGGVSYNEQFF. The complete variable domain, with remaining parts taken from reference TRBV25-1 and TRBJ2-1, reads EADIYQTPRYLVIGTGKKITLECSQTMGHDKMYWYQQDPGMELHLIHYSYGVNSTEKGDLSSESTVSRIRTEHFPLTLESARPSHTSQYLCASSERGGVSYNEQFFGPGTRLTVL.

V usage is TRBV30 and J usage is TRBJ1-1; D gene unclear. The germline V and J ends were trimmed by 0 bases and 0 bases, with 8 bases remaining between them. Germline CDR1 GTSNPN, CDR2 SVGIG (reference sequence). This CDR3 has 14 amino acids. DNA of the CDR3: TGTGCCTGGAGTGTACCGGGCCTGAACACTGAAGCTTTCTTT. Residues: CAWSVPGLNTEAFF.

V is TRBV4-3 and J is TRBJ2-1, with TRBD2 identical over 8 bases. After removal of 0 bases from V and 5 bases from J, the junction contained 9 bases not matched to a gene. The CDR3 consists of 17 residues. Germline V CDR1 and CDR2: LGHNA, YSLEER. The CDR3, as DNA: TGCGCCAGCAGCCAAGACGGCCTCTGGCGGGAGGACAATGAGCAGTTCTTC. Residues: CASSQDGLWREDNEQFF.

Remarks on this clone: The junction and the germline gene differ at one end; a read error may be behind it. V and J are TRBV2 and TRBJ2-1; TRBD2 matches 7 bases. The CDR3 is 14 amino acids. Germline-derived CDR1 and CDR2 are SNHLY and FYNNEI. CDR3 sequence: CASSSGASHNEQFF. The CDR3 bases are TGTGCCAGCAGTAGCGGGGCCTCCCACAATGAGCAGTTCTTC.

This clone has just a few counts. The rearrangement joins TRBV19 to TRBJ1-4, with D tentatively TRBD1 (6 bases). Germline V gene data show CDR1 as LNHDA and CDR2 as SQIVND (reference sequence). The CDR3 is 14 amino acids. V lost 5 bases and J 8 bases, leaving 15 bases between the germline ends. CDR3 sequence reads: CASSRGHGEEKLFF. CDR3 nucleotide sequence: TGTGCCAGTAGTCGGGGACATGGGGAAGAAAAACTGTTTTTT.

This chain joins TRBV18 and TRBJ2-1; D tentatively fits TRBD1 or TRBD2 (5 bases each). The CDR3 is made up of 16 amino acids. The V end was cut by 3 bases, the J end by 5 bases, with 17 bases between. Per germline, CDR1 KGHSH and CDR2 LQKENI. This CDR3 reads CASSPPGPKGDNEQFF. In nucleotides, the CDR3 is TGTGCCAGCTCACCTCCGGGGCCCAAAGGGGACAATGAGCAGTTCTTC.

The chain combines TRBV28 with TRBJ1-5, with D maybe TRBD1 (6 bases). The CDR3 is 16 residues long. V dropped 6 bases and J dropped 0 bases, with 15 bases sitting between them. CDR1 is MDHEN and CDR2 is SYDVKM in the germline V gene. This chain's CDR3 is CASSTQQGYSNQPQHF. CDR3 DNA sequence: TGTGCCAGCAGCACGCAACAGGGATATAGCAATCAGCCCCAGCATTTT. Combining the CDR3 with reference TRBV28 and TRBJ1-5 gives the whole variable domain DVKVTQSSRYLVKRTGEKVFLECVQDMDHENMFWYRQDPGLGLRLIYFSYDVKMKEKGDIPEGYSVSREKKERFSLILESASTNQTSMYLCASSTQQGYSNQPQHFGDGTRLSIL.

This chain connects TRBV7-2 to TRBJ2-5; TRBD1 matches 8 bases. The CDR3 extends over 14 amino acids. V gave up 5 bases and J gave up 5 bases; unmatched junction bases: 7. Germline lookup yields CDR1 SGHTA and CDR2 FQGNSA. This CDR3 reads CASSPRTGMETQYF. The CDR3 DNA reads TGTGCCAGCAGCCCCAGGACAGGGATGGAGACCCAGTACTTC.

A few counts support this clone. V and J are TRBV6-5 and TRBJ1-2, with D possibly TRBD1 on 6 matching bases. The CDR3 length is 12 residues. CDR1 and CDR2 from the germline V gene are MNHEY and SVGAGI. V shed 6 bases and J shed 6 bases, with 11 bases lying between them. CDR3 coding DNA: TGTGCCAGCAGCCGAGGGGGGAATGGCTACACCTTC. Translation gives CASSRGGNGYTF.

This clone appeared once. The chain joins TRBV11-1 to TRBJ2-7, with a possible D match to TRBD1 (5 bases). V dropped 4 bases and J dropped 3 bases, with 7 bases sitting between them. The germline gives CDR1 SGHAT, CDR2 FQDESV (reference sequence). The CDR3 has 12 residues. CDR3 nucleotide sequence: TGTGCCAGCAGCTCGGACATCTACGAGCAGTACTTC. It specifies CASSSDIYEQYF.

The chain is built from TRBV9 and TRBJ2-3; D remains unclear. V was shortened by 0 bases and J by 0 bases, with 8 bases between the two germline ends. The CDR3 is made up of 15 amino acids. Germline CDR1 is SGDLS and CDR2 is YYNGEE. CDR3 DNA: TGTGCCAGCAGCGTAGGTTTCCTCAGCACAGATACGCAGTATTTT. It yields the protein CASSVGFLSTDTQYF.

The CDR3 here is CASKRDLTYEQYF. Here the CDR3 DNA reads TGTGCCAGCAAACGGGACTTAACCTACGAGCAGTACTTC. The V and J genes are TRBV6-5 and TRBJ2-7; perhaps TRBD2 as D (6 bases). CDR1 is MNHEY and CDR2 is SVGAGI in the germline V gene. This CDR3 is 13 amino acids long. Between the trimmed V and J ends, which lost 7 bases and 2 bases, there was a span of 12 bases.

This clone was found a few times. The chain recombines TRBV29-1 with TRBJ2-4; 8 bases are a match to TRBD2. The V gene end was trimmed by 3 bases and the J gene end by 6 bases; junction bases not matched to a gene: 7. The CDR3 spans 14 residues. The germline V gene encodes CDR1 SQVTM and CDR2 ANQGSEA. The CDR3 nucleotides are TGCAGCGTTGACCCCGGGGGGGGTGGAAACATTCAGTACTTC. Its translation: CSVDPGGGGNIQYF.